These 4 T cell receptor beta chains were all obtained from the same sample, sequenced in a study of control samples from healthy donors and cancer patients. Sequenced by immunoSEQ multiplex PCR; TCRdb stores in-frame clones only, minus some. The sample shows 90,000 to 130,000 clones, approximately 82% of them seen only once. The material sequenced was blood. Receptors originate from a man younger than 35 in good health.

V usage is TRBV6-5 and J usage is TRBJ2-7, with a possible D match to TRBD1 (5 bases). The CDR3 totals 13 residues. V lost 2 bases and J 6 bases, leaving 11 bases between the germline ends. The germline gives CDR1 MNHEY, CDR2 SVGAGI. For the CDR3, the DNA is TGTGCCAGCAGTTACACTCGACAGTCCGAGCAGTACTTC. Its protein product is CASSYTRQSEQYF.

The chain is built from TRBV7-2 and TRBJ1-5; D gene ambiguous. The CDR3 loop spans 15 amino acids. Germline assignment: CDR1 SGHTA and CDR2 FQGNSA. V lost 2 bases to trimming and J lost 1 base, with 9 bases between them. In DNA form, the CDR3 reads TGTGCCAGCAGCTTAAGTAGCCAGAGCAATCAGCCCCAGCATTTT. This codes for CASSLSSQSNQPQHF.

This clone was picked up one time. V is TRBV9 and J is TRBJ1-1, with a possible D match to TRBD1 (5 bases). Trimming removed 1 base at V and 4 bases at J, with 14 bases between. Germline CDR1 is SGDLS and CDR2 is YYNGEE. CDR3 size: 15 residues. CDR3 sequence (DNA): TGTGCCAGCAGCGTAAGTCGCGGGGGAGGCACTGAAGCTTTCTTT. It specifies CASSVSRGGGTEAFF.

As regards this clone: Germline is not matched at one junction end, which may reflect a read error. The chain couples TRBV7-7 to TRBJ2-2; unclear D gene. Germline loops: CDR1 SSHAT, CDR2 FNYEAQ (reference sequence). The CDR3 runs to 14 residues. The CDR3 here is CASSLQQNTGELFF. The CDR3 DNA follows: TGTGCTAGCAGCTTACAACAGAACACCGGGGAGCTGTTTTTT.